This TCR beta chain stems from a study of cytotoxic CD8 clonotypes in ibrutinib-treated CLL. On the study more broadly: Response sampling came at median around 12 months of treatment, ranging roughly 6 to 36 months. Samples had a mean of nearly 260,000 productive templates and around 89,000 productive rearrangements.

The V end was cut by 6 bases, the J end by 4 bases, with 18 bases between. The CDR3 consists of 15 residues. CDR1 and CDR2 from the germline V gene are MNHEY and SMNVEV (reference sequence). The intended depth for sequencing was 1 in 200,000 to 1 in 1 million T cells. The protocol was immunoSEQ multiplex PCR, while the TCRdb copy is restricted to in-frame clones and leaves out a portion. The table lists approximately 74,000 clones, over 75% of them singletons. This clone was detected a few times. Its antigen remains unidentified. Study-level points and caveats: Clonotypes that were public were uncommon, and they contracted or stayed stable on treatment.

This receptor was identified in a human donor with chronic lymphocytic leukemia. The material sequenced was PBMCs, taken at disease progression, from a patient treated with ibrutinib. The J gene is TRBJ1-1, the V gene TRBV27; D remains ambiguous. DNA for the CDR3: TGTGCCAGCAGACGAACCGCAGGCTTAAGCACTGAAGCTTTCTTT. Translated, it gives CASRRTAGLSTEAFF.